This paragraph reports one T cell receptor beta chain. The target antigen is unknown. These data are taken from a study of T cell responses to AZD1222 COVID-19 vaccine. Using immunoSEQ multiplex PCR, the repertoire was profiled, and TCRdb retains in-frame clones only, with some absent. The sample carries about 140,000 clones, around nine tenths recorded once. Study outcomes and limitations: Dominant at 160-218 and 743-854, vaccine-associated CD4 TCRs also spanned spike. The sample set comprised mostly white British donors with more females, and clonal diversity was possibly underestimated.

CDR1 and CDR2 from the germline V gene are LNHDA and SQIVND (reference sequence). Trimming took off 3 bases at V and 4 bases at J, with 16 bases between the two ends. CDR3 length: 15 amino acids. This TCR came from an adult who received the AZD1222 COVID-19 vaccine. Sequencing was performed on peripheral blood, taken 28 days after the second AZD1222 dose. The genes are TRBV19 and TRBJ2-7; the D call may be TRBD1 or TRBD2 (7 bases each). The CDR3 protein is CASSMVPGGLYEQYF. The CDR3 nucleotides read TGTGCCAGTAGTATGGTCCCAGGGGGACTATACGAGCAGTACTTC.